What follows is one TCR beta chain and its context. This specimen comes from a study of blood T cell repertoires in COVID-19. About the research overall: Donors in the United States, Italy and Spain gave samples during acute or convalescent COVID-19. T cells, B-cell-depleted T cells, or PBMCs provided the cDNA or gDNA that served as material.

Original processing notes: Cell counts per sample came from amplifying reference gene primers. Method: immunoSEQ multiplex PCR; TCRdb's copy keeps in-frame clones and lacks some. That table supplies the V and J calls and clone size; D and trimming were determined from the DNA. The repertoire holds roughly 200,000 clones, with over 75% as singletons. Germline CDR1 is LGHNA and CDR2 is YNFKEQ. V lost 1 base to trimming and J lost 5 bases, with 17 bases between them. CDR3 size: 16 residues. Sequences were obtained from peripheral blood. The sequence derives from a man over 45 who had recovered from COVID-19. This sequence joins TRBV4-2 and TRBJ2-5; TRBD1 might be the D (8 bases). The CDR3 loop reads CASSQVSGQGGETQYF. In nucleotides, the CDR3 is TGTGCCAGCAGCCAAGTATCAGGACAGGGAGGGGAGACCCAGTACTTC.